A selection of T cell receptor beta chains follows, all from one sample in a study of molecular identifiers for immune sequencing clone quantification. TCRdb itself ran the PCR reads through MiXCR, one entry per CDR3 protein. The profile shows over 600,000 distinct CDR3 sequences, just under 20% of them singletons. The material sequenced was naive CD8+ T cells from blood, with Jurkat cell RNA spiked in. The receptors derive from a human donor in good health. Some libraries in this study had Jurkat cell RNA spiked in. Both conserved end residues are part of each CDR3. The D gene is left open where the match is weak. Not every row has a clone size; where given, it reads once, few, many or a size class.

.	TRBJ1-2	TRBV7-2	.	TGTGCCAGCAGCTTAGTACAGTGCTTGGTCTATGGCTACACCTTC	CASSLVQCLVYGYTF
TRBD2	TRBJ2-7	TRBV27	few	TGTGCCAGCAGCCCCTTCCTGAGCGGGAGGGCTTACGAGCAGTACTTC	CASSPFLSGRAYEQYF
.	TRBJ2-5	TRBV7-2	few	TGTGCCAGCAGCTCGCCACAACGGGGCGCAGAGACCCAGTACTTC	CASSSPQRGAETQYF
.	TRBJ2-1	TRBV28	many	TGTGCCAGCGGCCCTAATGAGCAGTTCTTC	CASGPNEQFF
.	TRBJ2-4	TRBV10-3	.	TGTGCCATCAGTGAGTCTTCGGCTTCAGCCAAAAACATTCAGTACTTC	CAISESSASAKNIQYF
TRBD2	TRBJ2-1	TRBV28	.	TGTGCCAGCAGTTCCCCGGGACTAGCGGAGAAAGCACGTGGTAATGAGCAGTTCTTC	CASSSPGLAEKARGNEQFF
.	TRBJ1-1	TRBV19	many	TGTGCCAGTAGTATAGCCCCCATCACTGAAGCTTTCTTT	CASSIAPITEAFF
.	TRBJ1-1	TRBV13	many	TGTGCCAGCAGCTTACGACAGACCATGAACACTGAAGCTTTCTTT	CASSLRQTMNTEAFF
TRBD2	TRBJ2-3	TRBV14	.	TGCACCAGCAGCCATTGGAGCGGGAGGGCCGCAGATACGCAGTATTTT	CTSSHWSGRAADTQYF
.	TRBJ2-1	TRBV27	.	TGTGCCAGCAGTAACTACGATGAGCAGTTCTTC	CASSNYDEQFF
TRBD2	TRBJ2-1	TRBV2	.	TGTGCCAGCACCGCGGGGGGGCGTAATGAGCAGCTCTTC	CASTAGGRNEQLF
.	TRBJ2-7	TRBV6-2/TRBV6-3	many	TGTGCCAGCAGTTATCAGGGGCCGGGGGAGCAGTACTTC	CASSYQGPGEQYF
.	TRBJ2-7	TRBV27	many	TGTGCCAGCAGTTCGCTGTCCGGGGAGCAGTACTTC	CASSSLSGEQYF
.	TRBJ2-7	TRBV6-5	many	TGTGCCAGCAGTTACTCCGGAAAAGAGCAGTACTTC	CASSYSGKEQYF
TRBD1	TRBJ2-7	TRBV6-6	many	TGTGCCAGCAGTTACTGGGACAGGGGGGAGTACGAGCAGTACTTC	CASSYWDRGEYEQYF
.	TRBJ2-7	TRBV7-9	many	TGTGCCAGCAGCATCGGACAGAGCTACGAGCAGTACTTC	CASSIGQSYEQYF
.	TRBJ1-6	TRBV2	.	TGTGCCAGCAGCGGGACGCGGAATAATTCACCCCTCCACTTT	CASSGTRNNSPLHF
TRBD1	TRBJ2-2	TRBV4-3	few	TGCGCCAGCAGCCAAGATGGACAGGGGGCGGACACCGGGGAGCTGTTTTTT	CASSQDGQGADTGELFF
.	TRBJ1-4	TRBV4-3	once	TGCGCCAGCAGCCTAGGGCGGGGGAAGGGAATAGAACTGTTTTTT	CASSLGRGKGIELFF
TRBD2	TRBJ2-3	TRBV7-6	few	TGTGCCAGCAGCTACCAGACTAGCCCTAGCACAGATACGCAGTATTTT	CASSYQTSPSTDTQYF
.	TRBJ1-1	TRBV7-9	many	TGTGCCAGCAGCGAAGCAGGGGAAAACATGAACACTGAAGCTTTCTTT	CASSEAGENMNTEAFF
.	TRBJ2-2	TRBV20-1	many	TGCAGTGCTAGAGACCGGGACATCTTCACCGGGGAGCTGTTTTTT	CSARDRDIFTGELFF
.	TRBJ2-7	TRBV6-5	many	TGTGCCAGCAGTTACGCAGAAGCCTACGAGCAGTACTTC	CASSYAEAYEQYF
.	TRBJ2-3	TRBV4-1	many	TGCGCCAGCAGCCCATCTAGAGGACAGAGCCCAGATACGCAGTATTTT	CASSPSRGQSPDTQYF
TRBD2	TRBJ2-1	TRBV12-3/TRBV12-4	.	TGTGCCAGCAGTTTCATGGGCGGGAGAGAAGGCAATGAGCAGTTCTTC	CASSFMGGREGNEQFF
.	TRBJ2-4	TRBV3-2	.	TGTGTCAGCAGCCAAGATTCGGCAGGGAAAAACATTCAGTACTTC	CVSSQDSAGKNIQYF
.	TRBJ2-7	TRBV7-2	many	TGTGCCAGCAGCTCAACGAAGGGCTACGAGCAGTACTTC	CASSSTKGYEQYF
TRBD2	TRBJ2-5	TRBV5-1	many	TGCGCCAGCAGCTTGGCGCTAGCGGGACAAGAGACCCAGTACTTC	CASSLALAGQETQYF
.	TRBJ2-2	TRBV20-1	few	TGCAGTGCTAGAGATCGCCGATCCACCGGGGAGCTGTTTTTT	CSARDRRSTGELFF
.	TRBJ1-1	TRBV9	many	TGTGCCAGCAGCGTCGGGGTAATGAACACTGAAGCTTTCTTT	CASSVGVMNTEAFF
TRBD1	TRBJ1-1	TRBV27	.	TGTGCCAGCAGAGAAGGACAGGGGGACACTGAAGCTTTATTT	CASREGQGDTEALF
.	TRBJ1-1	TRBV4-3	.	TGCGCCAGCAGCCCAAGTTTGGTGGGGGTGGACACTGAAGCTTTCTTT	CASSPSLVGVDTEAFF
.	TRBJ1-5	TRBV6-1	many	TGTGCCAGCAGTGAAGTTTACAGCCTTTACGAGCCCCAGCATTTT	CASSEVYSLYEPQHF
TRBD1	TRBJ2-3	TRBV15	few	TGTGCCACCAGCCGACGGGGACAGGGGGTTGGGGATACGCAGTATTTT	CATSRRGQGVGDTQYF
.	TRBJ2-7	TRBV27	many	TGTGCCAGCAGTTGGTCCCGAGACAGCTACGAGCAGTACTTC	CASSWSRDSYEQYF
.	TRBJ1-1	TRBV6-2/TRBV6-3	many	TGTGCCAGCAGCACCAACACCGAAGCTTTCTTT	CASSTNTEAFF
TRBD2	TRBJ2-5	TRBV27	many	TGTGCCAGCAGTTTGACTAGCGGACAAGAGACCCAGTACTTC	CASSLTSGQETQYF